The sample holds many counts of the clone carrying this T cell receptor beta chain. Time point in this sample: patch test 2, 6 weeks after DPC sensitization. Treatment reported: therapeutic diphenylcyclopropenone sensitization with weekly scalp DPC. These data belong to a study of human T cells and chemical hapten exposure. CDR1 SGHVS and CDR2 FQNEAQ come from the germline V gene. Losses at the gene ends were 5 bases for V and 3 bases for J; bases not matched to a gene: 4. The CDR3 runs to 15 residues. TCRdb used MiXCR to reprocess the RACE reads, holding one entry per CDR3 protein. Of about 41,000 distinct CDR3 sequences in the sample, 3% to 4% were seen once.

The origin of this receptor is a man aged 35 to 55 with alopecia areata. Some clones in this sample may be carry-over from other donors' samples. This sample comprised whole blood, obtained in connection with sensitization to the hapten diphenylcyclopropenone (DPC). The chain combines TRBV7-8 with TRBJ2-3, with 11 bases lining up with TRBD1. CDR3 coding DNA: TGTGCCAGCAGCCGGACAGGGGGCTCAACAGATACGCAGTATTTT. Encoded protein: CASSRTGGSTDTQYF. Based on the CDR3 plus reference TRBV7-8 and TRBJ2-3, the full variable domain is GAGVSQSPRYKVAKRGQDVALRCDPISGHVSLFWYQQALGQGPEFLTYFQNEAQLDKSGLPSDRFFAERPEGSVSTLKIQRTQQEDSAVYLCASSRTGGSTDTQYFGPGTRLTVL.